Listed below are T cell receptor beta chains from one sample, sequenced in a study of control samples from healthy donors and cancer patients. Clones were read by immunoSEQ multiplex PCR, and TCRdb kept only the in-frame ones, dropping some. The table has about 120,000 clones, around 89% seen once. The sequencing sample was made of blood. These receptors were taken from a man aged 35-49 years in good health. Each CDR3 is given with its conserved first and last residue. D genes are given only for firm matches. Size values are once, few and many counts, or a class for expanded clones, and some rows have none.

d_call: -; v_call: TRBV4-3; j_call: TRBJ2-5; clone_size: -; cdr3_aa: CASSRGGQGETQYF; cdr3_nt: TGCGCCAGCAGCCGGGGGGGGCAGGGCGAGACCCAGTACTTC
d_call: -; v_call: TRBV14; j_call: TRBJ2-7; clone_size: few; cdr3_aa: CASSPIVSGEQYF; cdr3_nt: TGTGCCAGCAGCCCAATCGTCTCGGGCGAGCAGTACTTC
d_call: TRBD2; v_call: TRBV7-8; j_call: TRBJ2-3; clone_size: -; cdr3_aa: CASSRAGGPDTQYF; cdr3_nt: TGTGCCAGCAGCCGAGCGGGGGGACCAGATACGCAGTATTTT
d_call: TRBD1; v_call: TRBV4-1; j_call: TRBJ2-7; clone_size: few; cdr3_aa: CASSYGTGREQYF; cdr3_nt: TGCGCCAGCAGCTATGGGACAGGGCGAGAGCAGTACTTC
d_call: -; v_call: TRBV6-1; j_call: TRBJ1-5; clone_size: few; cdr3_aa: CASSEVLFEPQHF; cdr3_nt: TGTGCCAGCAGTGAGGTCCTTTTTGAGCCCCAGCATTTT
d_call: -; v_call: TRBV30; j_call: TRBJ2-1; clone_size: -; cdr3_aa: CAWSVRGVYYNEQFF; cdr3_nt: TGTGCCTGGAGTGTACGCGGGGTGTATTACAATGAGCAGTTCTTC
d_call: -; v_call: TRBV4-1; j_call: TRBJ1-6; clone_size: -; cdr3_aa: CASSQIQAGSYNSPLHF; cdr3_nt: TGCGCCAGCAGCCAAATACAGGCAGGGTCCTATAATTCACCCCTCCACTTT
d_call: TRBD1; v_call: TRBV25-1; j_call: TRBJ1-3; clone_size: -; cdr3_aa: CASSTQGAPGNTIYF; cdr3_nt: TGTGCCAGCAGTACACAGGGGGCTCCTGGAAACACCATATATTTT
d_call: TRBD1; v_call: TRBV2; j_call: TRBJ2-7; clone_size: -; cdr3_aa: CASSVATGVGEQYF; cdr3_nt: TGTGCCAGCAGCGTCGCTACAGGGGTTGGGGAGCAGTACTTC
d_call: TRBD1; v_call: TRBV5-1; j_call: TRBJ2-7; clone_size: -; cdr3_aa: CASSLEVGGIGEQYF; cdr3_nt: TGCGCCAGCAGCTTGGAGGTAGGGGGCATAGGGGAGCAGTACTTC
d_call: TRBD1; v_call: TRBV5-5; j_call: TRBJ1-3; clone_size: -; cdr3_aa: CASSLGGTAGNTIYF; cdr3_nt: TGTGCCAGCAGCTTGGGGGGGACAGCCGGAAACACCATATATTTT
d_call: -; v_call: TRBV7-3; j_call: TRBJ2-3; clone_size: once; cdr3_aa: CASSISGGGRADTQYF; cdr3_nt: TGTGCCAGCAGCATAAGTGGTGGGGGAAGGGCAGATACGCAGTATTTT
d_call: -; v_call: TRBV7-6; j_call: TRBJ1-3; clone_size: -; cdr3_aa: CASSPNSGSPGNTIYF; cdr3_nt: TGTGCCAGCAGCCCTAATAGTGGGTCCCCTGGAAACACCATATATTTT
d_call: -; v_call: TRBV6-1; j_call: TRBJ2-4; clone_size: -; cdr3_aa: CASSGGRSLAKNIQYF; cdr3_nt: TGTGCCAGCAGTGGCGGGCGAAGCCTAGCCAAAAACATTCAGTACTTC
d_call: TRBD1; v_call: TRBV9; j_call: TRBJ1-3; clone_size: -; cdr3_aa: CASSDRGSGGNTIYF; cdr3_nt: TGTGCCAGCAGCGACAGGGGTAGTGGTGGAAACACCATATATTTT
d_call: -; v_call: TRBV6-6; j_call: TRBJ2-7; clone_size: -; cdr3_aa: CASRGSGLKSGEQYF; cdr3_nt: TGTGCCAGCAGAGGGAGCGGCCTAAAGTCGGGGGAGCAGTACTTC
d_call: -; v_call: TRBV20-1; j_call: TRBJ2-3; clone_size: -; cdr3_aa: CSSTRTDTQYF; cdr3_nt: TGCAGTTCTACCCGCACAGATACGCAGTATTTT
d_call: -; v_call: TRBV30; j_call: TRBJ1-5; clone_size: -; cdr3_aa: CAWSRGARNNQPQHF; cdr3_nt: TGTGCCTGGAGTCGGGGGGCCAGGAACAATCAGCCCCAGCATTTT
d_call: -; v_call: TRBV5-1; j_call: TRBJ2-7; clone_size: -; cdr3_aa: CASSLGGASVEQYF; cdr3_nt: TGCGCCAGCAGCTTGGGAGGGGCATCCGTCGAGCAGTACTTC
d_call: -; v_call: TRBV5-1; j_call: TRBJ1-2; clone_size: few; cdr3_aa: CASSWTANYGYTF; cdr3_nt: TGCGCCAGCAGCTGGACAGCTAACTATGGCTACACCTTC
d_call: -; v_call: TRBV6-5; j_call: TRBJ1-2; clone_size: -; cdr3_aa: CASKTGTTANYGYTF; cdr3_nt: TGTGCCAGCAAAACCGGGACAACCGCTAACTATGGCTACACCTTC
d_call: -; v_call: TRBV28; j_call: TRBJ1-1; clone_size: few; cdr3_aa: CASSFGGANTEAFF; cdr3_nt: TGTGCCAGCAGTTTTGGAGGAGCTAACACTGAAGCTTTCTTT